The source of this T cell receptor beta chain is a study of human T cells and chemical hapten exposure. Germline-derived CDR1 and CDR2 are DFQATT and SNEGSKA (reference sequence). Trimming took 4 bases from V and 5 from J, leaving 14 bases between them. The CDR3 runs to 13 residues. Unique molecular identifiers were attached to individual cDNA molecules within the library. In the authors' methods: Counting gave a median of around 96,000 TCRs per sample, with values ranging from about 23,224 to 700,000. Via MiXCR, TCRdb re-called the RACE reads, giving one row per CDR3 protein. Clone size and V and J calls follow TCRdb, not the original study. The top ten hold roughly 2.3% of the sample, which has nearly 95,000 distinct CDR3 sequences, approximately 10% seen once. The time point: patch test 2, 6 weeks after DPC sensitization. Treatment denoted: therapeutic diphenylcyclopropenone sensitization with weekly scalp DPC.

This clonotype was recorded many times. This specimen was whole blood, taken in connection with sensitization to the hapten diphenylcyclopropenone (DPC). The source of this sequence is a man aged 35-49 years with alopecia areata. Some clones in this sample may be carry-over from other donors' samples. The chain is built from TRBV20-1 and TRBJ1-2, with a tentative D call TRBD1 (6 bases). CDR3 bases: TGCAGTGCTACGCAAGCCGGACAGTATGGCTACACCTTC. It specifies CSATQAGQYGYTF.